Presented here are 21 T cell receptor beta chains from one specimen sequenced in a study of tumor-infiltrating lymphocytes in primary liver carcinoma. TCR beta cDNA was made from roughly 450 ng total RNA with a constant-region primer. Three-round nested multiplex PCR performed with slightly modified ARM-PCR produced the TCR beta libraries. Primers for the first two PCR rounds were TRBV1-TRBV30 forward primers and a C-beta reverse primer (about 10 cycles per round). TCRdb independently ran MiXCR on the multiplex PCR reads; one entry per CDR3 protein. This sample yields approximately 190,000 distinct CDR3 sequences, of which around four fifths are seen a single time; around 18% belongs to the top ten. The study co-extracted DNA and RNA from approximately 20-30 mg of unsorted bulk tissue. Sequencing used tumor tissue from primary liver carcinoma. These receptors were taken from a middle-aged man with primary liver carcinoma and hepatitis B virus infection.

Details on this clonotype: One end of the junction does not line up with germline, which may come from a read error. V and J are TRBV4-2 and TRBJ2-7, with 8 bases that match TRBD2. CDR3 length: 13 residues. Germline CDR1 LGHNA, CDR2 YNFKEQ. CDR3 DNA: TGTGCCAGCGGCGTTAGCGGGAACTACGAGCAGTATTTC. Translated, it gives CASGVSGNYEQYF.

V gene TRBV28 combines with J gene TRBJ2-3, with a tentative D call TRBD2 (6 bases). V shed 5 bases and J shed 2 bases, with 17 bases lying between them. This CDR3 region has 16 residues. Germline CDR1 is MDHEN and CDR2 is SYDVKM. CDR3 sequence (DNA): TGTGCCAGCAGTGGGCGGGACCTCACTATCACAGATACGCAGTATTTT. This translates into CASSGRDLTITDTQYF.

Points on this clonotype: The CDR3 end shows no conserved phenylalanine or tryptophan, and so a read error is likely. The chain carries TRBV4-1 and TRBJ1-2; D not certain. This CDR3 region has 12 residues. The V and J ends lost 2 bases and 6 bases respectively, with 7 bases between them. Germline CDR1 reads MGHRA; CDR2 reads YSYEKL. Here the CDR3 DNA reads TGCGCCAGCAGCCAATCATGGGATGGCTACACCTTA. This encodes CASSQSWDGYTL.

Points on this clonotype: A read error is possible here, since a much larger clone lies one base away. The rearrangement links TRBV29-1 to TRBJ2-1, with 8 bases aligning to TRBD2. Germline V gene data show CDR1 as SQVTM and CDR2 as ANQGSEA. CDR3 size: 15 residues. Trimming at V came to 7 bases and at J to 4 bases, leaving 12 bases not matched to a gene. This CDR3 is CSARGGLVGYNEQFF. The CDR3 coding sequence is TGCAGCGCCCGGGGGGGACTAGTGGGATACAATGAGCAGTTCTTC.

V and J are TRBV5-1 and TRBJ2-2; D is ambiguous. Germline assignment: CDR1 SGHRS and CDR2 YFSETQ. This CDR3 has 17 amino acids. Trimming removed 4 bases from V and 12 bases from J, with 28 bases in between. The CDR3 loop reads CASSAQLGGTNTWKLFF. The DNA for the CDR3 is TGCGCCAGCAGCGCCCAGTTGGGCGGAACGAACACCTGGAAGCTGTTTTTT.

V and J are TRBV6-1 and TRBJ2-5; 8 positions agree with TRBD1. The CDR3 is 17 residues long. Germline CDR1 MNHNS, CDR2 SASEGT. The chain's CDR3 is CSSSEYVPGQGRETQYF. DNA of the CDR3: TGTAGCAGCAGTGAGTACGTCCCCGGACAGGGTCGTGAGACCCAGTACTTC.

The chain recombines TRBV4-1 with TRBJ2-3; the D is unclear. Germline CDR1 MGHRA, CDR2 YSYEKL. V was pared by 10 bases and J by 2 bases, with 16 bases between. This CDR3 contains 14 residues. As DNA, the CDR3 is TGCGCCAACAACCACCCCAATATCACAGATACGCAGTATTTT. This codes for CANNHPNITDTQYF.

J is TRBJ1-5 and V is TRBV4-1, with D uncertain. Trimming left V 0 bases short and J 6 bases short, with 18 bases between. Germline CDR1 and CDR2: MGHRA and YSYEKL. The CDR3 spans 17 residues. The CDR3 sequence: CASSQENLPAGSQPQHF. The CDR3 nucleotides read TGCGCCAGCAGCCAAGAAAATCTCCCAGCGGGCAGTCAGCCCCAGCATTTT.

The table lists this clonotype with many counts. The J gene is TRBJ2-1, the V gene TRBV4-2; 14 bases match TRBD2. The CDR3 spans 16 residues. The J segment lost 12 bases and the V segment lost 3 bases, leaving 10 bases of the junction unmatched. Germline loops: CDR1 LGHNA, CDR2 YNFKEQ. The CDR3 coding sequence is TGTGCCAGCAGCCAGCCGGGACTAGCGGGAGATAGGGGGCAGTTCTTC. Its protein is CASSQPGLAGDRGQFF.

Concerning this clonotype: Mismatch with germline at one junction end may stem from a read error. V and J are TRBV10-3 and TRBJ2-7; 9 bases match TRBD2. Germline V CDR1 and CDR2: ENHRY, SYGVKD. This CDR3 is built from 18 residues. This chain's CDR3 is CTIRAPPGTSLTSGVQYF. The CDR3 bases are TGTACCATCAGGGCTCCCCCCGGGACTAGCCTTACGTCTGGCGTGCAGTACTTC.

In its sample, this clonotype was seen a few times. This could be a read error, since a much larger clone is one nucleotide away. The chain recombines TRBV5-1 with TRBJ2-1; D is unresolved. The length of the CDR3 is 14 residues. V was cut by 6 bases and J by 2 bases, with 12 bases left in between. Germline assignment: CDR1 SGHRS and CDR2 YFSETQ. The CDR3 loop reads CASNSAGAYNEQFF. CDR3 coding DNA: TGCGCCAGCAACTCTGCAGGAGCCTACAATGAGCAGTTCTTC.

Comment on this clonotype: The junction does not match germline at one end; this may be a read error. The CDR3 DNA sequence: TGCGCCAGCAGTTACTCCGGGAACACTGAATCTTTCTTT. It is translated as CASSYSGNTESFF. V gene TRBV6-2 or TRBV6-3 combines with J gene TRBJ1-1; D is unresolved. Germline V CDR1 and CDR2: MNHEY, SVGEGT. This CDR3 is 13 amino acids long.

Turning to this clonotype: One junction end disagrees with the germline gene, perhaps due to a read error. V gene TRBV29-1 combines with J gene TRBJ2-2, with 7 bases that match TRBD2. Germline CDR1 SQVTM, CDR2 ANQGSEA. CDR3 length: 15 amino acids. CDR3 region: CSVGAGLGYTGELSF. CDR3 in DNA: TGCAGCGTGGGAGCGGGGCTAGGTTACACCGGGGAGCTGTCTTTT.

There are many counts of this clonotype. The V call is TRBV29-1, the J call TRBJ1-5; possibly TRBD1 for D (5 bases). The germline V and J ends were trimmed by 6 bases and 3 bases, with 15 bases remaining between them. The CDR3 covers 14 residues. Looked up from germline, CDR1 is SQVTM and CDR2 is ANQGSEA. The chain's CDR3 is CSVSIGDPNQPQHF. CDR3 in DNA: TGCAGCGTCTCAATTGGGGACCCCAATCAGCCCCAGCATTTT.

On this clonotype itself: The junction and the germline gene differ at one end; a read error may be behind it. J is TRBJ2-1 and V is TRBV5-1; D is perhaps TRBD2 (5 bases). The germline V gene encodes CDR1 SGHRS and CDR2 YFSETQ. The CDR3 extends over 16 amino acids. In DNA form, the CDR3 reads TGCGCCAGTAGCTTGGAAGCGGCTAGCTCCTACAATGAGCAGCTCTTC. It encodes CASSLEAASSYNEQLF.

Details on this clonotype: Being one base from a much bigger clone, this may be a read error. The CDR3 reads CAWSALGLAGERNEHFF. As DNA, the CDR3 is TGTGCCTGGAGTGCCCTGGGACTAGCGGGAGAAAGGAATGAGCATTTCTTC. This chain connects TRBV30 to TRBJ2-1; 14 nucleotides agree with TRBD2. CDR1 is GTSNPN, CDR2 SVGIG, per germline (reference sequence). CDR3 size: 17 residues.

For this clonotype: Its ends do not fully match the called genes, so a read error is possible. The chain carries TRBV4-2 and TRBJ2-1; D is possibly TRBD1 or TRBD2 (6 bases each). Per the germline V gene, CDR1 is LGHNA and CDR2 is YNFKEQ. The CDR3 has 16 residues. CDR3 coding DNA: TGTGCCAGCAGCCACGCCGGGGGACAACGGAACAATGATCAGTTCTTC. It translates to CASSHAGGQRNNDQFF.

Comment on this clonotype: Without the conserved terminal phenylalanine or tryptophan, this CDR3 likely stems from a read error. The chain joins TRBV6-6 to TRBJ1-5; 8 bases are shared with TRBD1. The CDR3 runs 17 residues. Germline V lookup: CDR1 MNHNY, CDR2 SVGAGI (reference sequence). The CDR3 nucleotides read TGTGCCAGTAGTTGGGTTCAGGGGGCGAATAGCAATCAGCCCCAGCATTAT. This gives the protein CASSWVQGANSNQPQHY.

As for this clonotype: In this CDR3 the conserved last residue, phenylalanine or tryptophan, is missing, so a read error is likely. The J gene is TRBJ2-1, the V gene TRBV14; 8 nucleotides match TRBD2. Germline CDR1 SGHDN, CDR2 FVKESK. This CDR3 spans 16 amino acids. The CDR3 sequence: CTSSAVAGWVNNEQFS. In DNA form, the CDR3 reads TGTACCAGCAGTGCCGTAGCGGGATGGGTAAACAATGAACAGTTCTCC.

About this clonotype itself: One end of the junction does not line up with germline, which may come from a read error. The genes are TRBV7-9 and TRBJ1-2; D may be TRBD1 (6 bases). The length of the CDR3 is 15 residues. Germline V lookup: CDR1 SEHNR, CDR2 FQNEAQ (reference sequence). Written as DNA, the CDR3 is TGTCCCAGCAGCTTAACACCTACAGGGTCTGAAGGCTACACCTTC. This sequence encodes CPSSLTPTGSEGYTF.

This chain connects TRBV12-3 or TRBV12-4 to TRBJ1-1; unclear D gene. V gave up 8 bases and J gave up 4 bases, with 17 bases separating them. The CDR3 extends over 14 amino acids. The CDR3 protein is CASGSSGSITEAFF. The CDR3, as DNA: TGTGCCAGCGGGAGTTCAGGTTCGATCACTGAAGCTTTCTTT.